This entry is about one T cell receptor (beta chain). Its matching antigen is unknown. This record comes from a study of shared clonotypes between healthy human individuals. Whole-study findings and limits: Clonotype sharing among donors likely depends on sequencing depth. Among several donors, 4.5% to 5.5% of naive CD4 clonotypes were found in common. Relative to clonotypes present in all four donors, those not shared had lower generation probabilities.

Per the original methods: Filtering differed since immunoSEQ provided only junctions, with no quality scores. Some clones are missing from TCRdb's copy, which holds only in-frame ones; the method was immunoSEQ multiplex PCR. For V, J and clone size, that table is used; D and trimming come from the DNA. The top ten hold roughly a quarter of the sample, which has over 95,000 clones, roughly 70% seen once. The germline V and J ends were trimmed by 2 bases and 10 bases, with 18 bases remaining between them. Germline V gives CDR1 SGHDT, CDR2 YYEEEE. The CDR3 consists of 14 residues. The sequenced sample consisted of memory CD8+ T cells sorted from blood. Subset indicated: CD45RO+ cells pooled with CCR7-negative TemRA cells. The chain links TRBV5-6 to TRBJ2-5, with D tentatively TRBD2 (5 bases). The receptor was derived from a woman aged 25 to 45 in good health. CDR3 in amino acids: CASSFWRLTRDQYF. The CDR3 bases are TGTGCCAGCAGCTTCTGGAGGCTTACCCGGGACCAGTACTTC. Filled out from reference TRBV5-6 and TRBJ2-5, the complete variable domain reads DAGVTQSPTHLIKTRGQQVTLRCSPKSGHDTVSWYQQALGQGPQFIFQYYEEEERQRGNFPDRFSGHQFPNYSSELNVNALLLGDSALYLCASSFWRLTRDQYFGPGTRLLVL.